The rows below give T cell receptor beta chains drawn from one sample of a study of CD8+CD57+ T cells in acquired aplastic anemia. TCRdb reanalysed the reads using MiXCR and keeps one entry per CDR3 protein. The sample has about 160,000 distinct CDR3 sequences, about 64% seen once; the top ten hold approximately 48%. The material sequenced was sorted CD4+, CD8+, or CD8+CD57+ T cells (not recorded which) from PBMCs. These receptors were taken from a human donor with aplastic anemia. The CDR3 runs from the conserved cysteine through the conserved F or W. D genes are given only for firm matches. The listing skips clone size in some rows; elsewhere it reads once, few, many or a size class.

V,D,J,size,CDR3,DNA
TRBV7-9,TRBD1,TRBJ2-7,few,CASSSGQARYEQYF,TGTGCCAGCAGCTCGGGACAGGCTAGATACGAGCAGTACTTC
TRBV9,NA,TRBJ1-5,NA,CASSREGDQPQDF,TGCGCCAGCAGCCGGGAAGGGGATCAGCCCCAGGATTTT
TRBV19,TRBD2,TRBJ2-3,NA,CASRPGAGGSTDTQYF,TGTGCCAGTAGGCCGGGGGCGGGGGGTAGCACAGATACGCAGTATTTT
TRBV9,NA,TRBJ1-1,many,CASSVGNGNTEAFF,TGTGCCAGCAGCGTAGGGAACGGGAACACTGAAGCTTTCTTT
TRBV20-1,TRBD1,TRBJ1-1,few,CSASRTGGNEAFF,TGCAGTGCTAGCAGGACAGGGGGCAATGAAGCTTTCTTT
TRBV4-1,TRBD1,TRBJ2-7,NA,CASSQGQLPREQYF,TGCGCCAGCAGCCAGGGACAGCTCCCCCGCGAGCAGTACTTC
TRBV7-3,TRBD2,TRBJ2-5,NA,CASSSPGLAGGPMETQYF,TGTGCCAGCAGCTCCCCGGGACTAGCGGGAGGACCTATGGAGACCCAGTACTTC
TRBV10-3,NA,TRBJ2-2,NA,CAISESRDAGELFF,TGTGCCATCAGTGAGTCGAGGGACGCCGGGGAGCTGTTTTTT
TRBV9,NA,TRBJ1-5,NA,CASSVGPSGGNQPQHF,TGTGCCAGCAGCGTAGGCCCATCGGGGGGCAATCAGCCCCAGCATTTT
TRBV19,TRBD1,TRBJ2-2,NA,CASSWDRNTGELFF,TGTGCCAGTAGTTGGGACAGAAACACCGGGGAGCTGTTTTTT
TRBV14,NA,TRBJ2-7,NA,CASSHVGFSSGEQYF,TGTGCCAGCAGCCACGTCGGATTCTCTTCCGGGGAGCAGTACTTC
TRBV3-1,NA,TRBJ1-1,many,CASSARGYGTEAFF,TGTGCCAGCAGCGCCAGGGGATATGGCACTGAAGCTTTCTTT
TRBV7-2,TRBD2,TRBJ2-1,NA,CASIPLAGNSYNEQFF,TGTGCCAGCATCCCCCTAGCGGGTAACTCCTACAATGAGCAGTTCTTC
TRBV6-4,TRBD2,TRBJ2-3,NA,CASSKTSGGTDTQYF,TGTGCCAGCAGTAAGACTAGCGGGGGCACAGATACGCAGTATTTT
TRBV10-3,TRBD1,TRBJ1-2,medium-sized,CAIMGQTYGYTF,TGTGCCATCATGGGACAGACCTATGGCTACACCTTC
TRBV11-3,NA,TRBJ2-2,NA,CASSRGGTYTGELFF,TGTGCCAGCAGCCGGGGCGGGACTTACACCGGGGAGCTGTTTTTT
TRBV20-1,TRBD1,TRBJ2-7,NA,CSALRGPFYEQYF,TGCAGTGCTCTCAGGGGGCCCTTTTACGAGCAGTACTTC
TRBV7-9,NA,TRBJ1-1,few,CASSFDTEAFF,TGTGCCAGCAGCTTTGACACTGAAGCTTTCTTT
TRBV7-3,NA,TRBJ2-1,NA,CASSFNGGNEQFF,TGTGCCAGCAGCTTTAATGGGGGCAATGAGCAGTTCTTC
TRBV20-1,NA,TRBJ2-3,NA,CSARWPGTPTDTQYF,TGCAGTGCTCGATGGCCAGGGACCCCAACAGATACGCAGTATTTT
TRBV4-2,NA,TRBJ1-6,once,CASSLEGFSSPLHF,TGTGCCAGCAGCTTGGAAGGGTTCTCTTCACCCCTCCACTTT
TRBV2,NA,TRBJ1-1,NA,CASSDGGGTEAFF,TGTGCCAGCAGTGATGGGGGCGGCACTGAAGCTTTCTTT
TRBV15,NA,TRBJ2-2,few,CATSRDGASNTGELFF,TGTGCCACCAGCAGAGATGGAGCCTCGAACACCGGGGAGCTGTTTTTT
TRBV4-3,TRBD1,TRBJ2-7,NA,CASSSRTGGGEQYF,TGCGCCAGCAGCTCGCGGACAGGGGGCGGCGAGCAGTACTTC
TRBV7-9,TRBD1,TRBJ1-6,few,CASSDHRGVGGSYNSPLHF,TGTGCCAGCAGCGACCACAGGGGAGTAGGGGGGTCCTATAATTCACCCCTCCACTTT
TRBV2,NA,TRBJ2-1,NA,CASSVYQRDEQFF,TGTGCCAGCAGTGTCTACCAGCGCGATGAGCAGTTCTTC
TRBV19,TRBD1,TRBJ1-1,NA,CARQSPGGWGNTEAFF,TGTGCCAGGCAGTCACCAGGGGGCTGGGGGAACACTGAAGCTTTCTTT
TRBV24-1,NA,TRBJ1-1,NA,CATSDGTKAFF,TGTGCCACCAGTGATGGGACTAAGGCTTTCTTT
TRBV12-3/TRBV12-4,TRBD1,TRBJ1-2,many,CASTQFQGQYGYTF,TGTGCCAGCACCCAATTTCAGGGACAGTATGGCTACACCTTC
TRBV10-3,NA,TRBJ2-5,NA,CAISETGPNQEAQYF,TGTGCCATCAGTGAGACAGGGCCGAACCAAGAGGCCCAGTACTTC
TRBV20-1,TRBD2,TRBJ2-5,few,CSASKGLESETQYF,TGCAGTGCTAGTAAGGGACTAGAGTCAGAGACCCAGTACTTC
TRBV15,NA,TRBJ1-2,NA,CATSRVATGHGYAF,TGTGCCACCAGCAGAGTGGCGACTGGGCATGGCTACGCCTTC
TRBV24-1,TRBD1,TRBJ1-6,NA,CASRGGDRNNSPLHF,TGTGCCAGCAGGGGCGGGGACAGGAATAATTCACCCCTCCACTTT
TRBV10-3,NA,TRBJ1-1,NA,CAISESIGTEAFF,TGTGCCATCAGTGAGTCCATTGGCACTGAAGCTTTCTTT
TRBV7-7,NA,TRBJ2-2,NA,CASTLIGSGDTGELFF,TGTGCCAGCACCTTAATAGGTTCAGGGGACACCGGGGAGCTGTTTTTT
TRBV24-1,NA,TRBJ1-1,NA,CATKGGENTEAFF,TGTGCCACCAAGGGGGGAGAGAACACTGAAGCTTTCTTT
TRBV7-9,NA,TRBJ2-7,few,CASTSRPSSYEQYF,TGTGCCAGCACCTCCCGACCTAGCTCCTACGAGCAGTACTTC
TRBV7-9,NA,TRBJ1-1,NA,CASSYSSPIGTEAFF,TGTGCCAGCAGTTACTCGAGTCCAATCGGAACTGAAGCTTTCTTT
TRBV10-2,NA,TRBJ1-6,NA,CASRTRAGRESPLHF,TGCGCCAGCAGGACCCGAGCGGGGAGGGAATCACCCCTCCACTTT
TRBV6-4,TRBD2,TRBJ2-1,many,CASSGLDFGEQFF,TGTGCCAGCAGCGGACTAGATTTTGGTGAGCAGTTCTTC
TRBV20-1,NA,TRBJ1-6,NA,CSAPGARSYNSPLHF,TGCAGTGCACCAGGGGCCCGCTCCTATAATTCACCCCTCCACTTT
TRBV19,NA,TRBJ2-6,few,CASSIVGRVVGANVLTF,TGTGCCAGTAGTATAGTTGGCAGGGTGGTAGGGGCCAACGTCCTGACTTTC
TRBV7-8,NA,TRBJ1-4,NA,CASSLMAQGLNEKLFF,TGTGCCAGCAGCTTAATGGCACAGGGCCTTAATGAAAAACTGTTTTTT